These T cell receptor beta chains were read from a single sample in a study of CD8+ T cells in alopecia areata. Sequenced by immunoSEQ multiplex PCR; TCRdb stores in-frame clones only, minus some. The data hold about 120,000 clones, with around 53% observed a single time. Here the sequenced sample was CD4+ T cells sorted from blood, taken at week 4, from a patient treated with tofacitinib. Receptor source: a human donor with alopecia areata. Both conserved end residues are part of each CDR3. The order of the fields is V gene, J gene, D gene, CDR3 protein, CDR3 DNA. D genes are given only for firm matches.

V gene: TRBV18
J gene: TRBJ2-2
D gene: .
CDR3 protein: CASSRGTEDGLFF
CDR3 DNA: TGTGCCAGCTCGCGAGGGACGGAGGATGGGCTGTTTTTT

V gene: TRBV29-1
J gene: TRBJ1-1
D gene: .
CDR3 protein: CSVELKMNTEAFF
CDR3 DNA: TGCAGCGTCGAGCTTAAGATGAACACTGAAGCTTTCTTT

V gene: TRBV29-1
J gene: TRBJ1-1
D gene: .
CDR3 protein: CSVGRGMNTEAFF
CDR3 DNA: TGCAGCGTTGGAAGGGGGATGAACACTGAAGCTTTCTTT

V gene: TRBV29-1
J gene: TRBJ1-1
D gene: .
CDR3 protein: CSVDRYTEAFF
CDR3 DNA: TGCAGCGTTGATAGATACACTGAAGCTTTCTTT

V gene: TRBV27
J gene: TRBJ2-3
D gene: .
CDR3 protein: CASRRRQDGPDTQYF
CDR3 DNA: TGTGCCAGCAGACGACGACAGGACGGGCCAGATACGCAGTATTTT

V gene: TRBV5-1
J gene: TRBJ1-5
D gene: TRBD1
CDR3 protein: CASSSTGGRNQPQHF
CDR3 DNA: TGCGCCAGCAGCTCGACAGGGGGCCGCAATCAGCCCCAGCATTTT

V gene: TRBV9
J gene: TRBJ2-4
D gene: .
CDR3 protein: CASSVSGSDIQYF
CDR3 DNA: TGTGCCAGCAGCGTATCAGGGTCAGACATTCAGTACTTC

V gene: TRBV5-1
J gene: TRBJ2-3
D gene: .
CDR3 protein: CASSLDRDTQYF
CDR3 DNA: TGCGCCAGCAGCTTGGACCGGGATACGCAGTATTTT

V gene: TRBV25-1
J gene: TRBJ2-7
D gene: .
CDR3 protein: CASSESRRSYEQYF
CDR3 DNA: TGTGCCAGCAGTGAATCCAGGCGATCATACGAGCAGTACTTC

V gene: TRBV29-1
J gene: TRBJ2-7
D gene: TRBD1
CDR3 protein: CSVPGQGREQYF
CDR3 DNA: TGCAGCGTCCCGGGACAGGGTAGGGAGCAGTACTTC